This is a list of T cell receptor beta chains from one sample in a study of shared T cell receptors in the human thymus. Produced via immunoSEQ multiplex PCR; TCRdb's table is partial and in-frame only. The sample contains under 700,000 clones, more than 75% of which appear only once. The sample was also linked to a second study, of human thymus T cells.

Material: thymocytes. Receptor source: a boy in the first two years of life with a congenital heart defect. Each CDR3 is given with its conserved first and last residue. The order of the fields is D gene, J gene, V gene, CDR3 length, clone size, CDR3 DNA, CDR3 protein. The D gene is left open where the match is weak. Part of the rows lack a size; the others show once, few, many or a class for expanded clones.

d_gene: NA
j_gene: TRBJ2-7
v_gene: TRBV2
len: 17
abundance: NA
CDR3nt: TGTGCCAGCAGTGAAGCGGCTAGAACATTCCTATCCTACGAGCAGTACTTC
CDR3aa: CASSEAARTFLSYEQYF

d_gene: TRBD1
j_gene: TRBJ1-2
v_gene: TRBV27
len: 14
abundance: NA
CDR3nt: TGTGCCAGCAGTTTACTGGACAGGGGCTATGGCTACACCTTC
CDR3aa: CASSLLDRGYGYTF

d_gene: TRBD2
j_gene: TRBJ2-2
v_gene: TRBV4-3
len: 20
abundance: NA
CDR3nt: TGCGCCAGCAGCCAAGACCTAGCGGGAGGGCCCTCCGTAAACACCGGGGAGCTGTTTTTT
CDR3aa: CASSQDLAGGPSVNTGELFF

d_gene: TRBD2
j_gene: TRBJ2-7
v_gene: TRBV6-1
len: 17
abundance: NA
CDR3nt: TGTGCCAGCAGGGAATTGGGGGCTAGCGGGAGATCAGTCGAGCAGTACTTC
CDR3aa: CASRELGASGRSVEQYF

d_gene: NA
j_gene: TRBJ1-4
v_gene: TRBV19
len: 15
abundance: NA
CDR3nt: TGTGCCAGTAGTAAACATGTGACAACTAATGAAAAACTGTTTTTT
CDR3aa: CASSKHVTTNEKLFF

d_gene: NA
j_gene: TRBJ1-2
v_gene: TRBV6-1
len: 13
abundance: NA
CDR3nt: TGTGCCAGCAGGGGGGGGTGTGGGTTTGGCTACACCTTC
CDR3aa: CASRGGCGFGYTF

d_gene: NA
j_gene: TRBJ2-5
v_gene: TRBV11-2
len: 17
abundance: NA
CDR3nt: TGTGCCAGCAGCGGGGAAGTTAGGTTGGAGGGTCCAGAGACCCAGTACTTC
CDR3aa: CASSGEVRLEGPETQYF

d_gene: TRBD2
j_gene: TRBJ2-1
v_gene: TRBV11-3
len: 15
abundance: NA
CDR3nt: TGTGCCAGCAGCTTAAAAATAGCGGGTCGGGATGAGCAGTTCTTC
CDR3aa: CASSLKIAGRDEQFF

d_gene: NA
j_gene: TRBJ1-1
v_gene: TRBV6-4
len: 13
abundance: few
CDR3nt: TGTGCCACCCCCGGGGGGGCGCATACTGAAGCTTTCTTT
CDR3aa: CATPGGAHTEAFF

d_gene: NA
j_gene: TRBJ1-1
v_gene: TRBV2
len: 15
abundance: NA
CDR3nt: TGTGCCCGGTCGAGGGTGGGTATAGGGAACACTGAAGCTTTCTTT
CDR3aa: CARSRVGIGNTEAFF

d_gene: NA
j_gene: TRBJ1-1
v_gene: TRBV15
len: 17
abundance: NA
CDR3nt: TGTGCCACCAGCAGATTCTACAGAGACCCCAAGAACACTGAAGCTTTCTTT
CDR3aa: CATSRFYRDPKNTEAFF

d_gene: TRBD2
j_gene: TRBJ2-3
v_gene: TRBV7-9
len: 16
abundance: few
CDR3nt: TGTGCCAGCAGCGCCCGGAAATTAGCGGGAGCCGATACGCAGTATTTT
CDR3aa: CASSARKLAGADTQYF

d_gene: TRBD2
j_gene: TRBJ2-7
v_gene: TRBV5-1
len: 13
abundance: NA
CDR3nt: TGCGCCAGCGCCCCGGGGGGACCCTACGAGCAGTACTTC
CDR3aa: CASAPGGPYEQYF

d_gene: NA
j_gene: TRBJ2-5
v_gene: TRBV4-3
len: 17
abundance: NA
CDR3nt: TGCGCCAGCAGCCAAGATCCCCCTAGGCAGGGTCAAGAGACCCAGTACTTC
CDR3aa: CASSQDPPRQGQETQYF

d_gene: NA
j_gene: TRBJ2-7
v_gene: TRBV4-2
len: 14
abundance: NA
CDR3nt: TGTGCCAGCAGCCGTCGCAGGGGTGCCTACGAGCAGTACTTC
CDR3aa: CASSRRRGAYEQYF

d_gene: NA
j_gene: TRBJ2-5
v_gene: TRBV9
len: 13
abundance: NA
CDR3nt: TGTGCCAGCAGCGCTAGCCTCACTGCGGCCCAGTACTTC
CDR3aa: CASSASLTAAQYF

d_gene: NA
j_gene: TRBJ2-3
v_gene: TRBV19
len: 16
abundance: NA
CDR3nt: TGTGCCAGTAGGTCCTTCCCCGGGTCGGGGGTCCATACGCAGTATTTT
CDR3aa: CASRSFPGSGVHTQYF

d_gene: TRBD1
j_gene: TRBJ1-2
v_gene: TRBV4-3
len: 16
abundance: NA
CDR3nt: TGCGCCAGCTCTTCGGGGTGGACAGGACCCATCTATGGCTACACCTTC
CDR3aa: CASSSGWTGPIYGYTF

d_gene: TRBD1
j_gene: TRBJ2-5
v_gene: TRBV7-9
len: 13
abundance: once
CDR3nt: TGTGCCAGCAGCGGACAGGGCTGGGAGACCCAGTACTTC
CDR3aa: CASSGQGWETQYF

d_gene: TRBD1
j_gene: TRBJ2-5
v_gene: TRBV4-3
len: 13
abundance: NA
CDR3nt: TGCGCCAGCCAGTCGGACAGGGAAGAGACCCAGTACTTC
CDR3aa: CASQSDREETQYF

d_gene: NA
j_gene: TRBJ2-3
v_gene: TRBV21-1
len: 15
abundance: NA
CDR3nt: TGTGCCAGCAGCAAACGGACAGGGGGCGCAGATACGCAGTATTTT
CDR3aa: CASSKRTGGADTQYF

d_gene: TRBD2
j_gene: TRBJ2-1
v_gene: TRBV29-1
len: 14
abundance: NA
CDR3nt: TGCAGCGTTGAAGCCTGGGAGGGCGGGAATGAGCAGTTCTTC
CDR3aa: CSVEAWEGGNEQFF

d_gene: NA
j_gene: TRBJ2-5
v_gene: TRBV10-3
len: 16
abundance: NA
CDR3nt: TGTGCCATCAGTGATACCCCTGGCGGGTTAAGGGAGACCCAGTACTTC
CDR3aa: CAISDTPGGLRETQYF

d_gene: TRBD1
j_gene: TRBJ2-7
v_gene: TRBV2
len: 16
abundance: NA
CDR3nt: TGTGCCAGCAGTGAAGAGAGGGGACAGGGGGCTCTCGAGCAGTACTTC
CDR3aa: CASSEERGQGALEQYF

d_gene: TRBD2
j_gene: TRBJ2-1
v_gene: TRBV5-4
len: 18
abundance: NA
CDR3nt: TGTGCCAGCAGCTTTGTGGTAGCGGGGGCTTGGGATTACCATGAGCAGTTCTTC
CDR3aa: CASSFVVAGAWDYHEQFF

d_gene: TRBD1
j_gene: TRBJ1-1
v_gene: TRBV18
len: 18
abundance: NA
CDR3nt: TGTGCCAGCTCACCACCTCCGGGACAGGGGGCGAGGAACACTGAAGCTTTCTTT
CDR3aa: CASSPPPGQGARNTEAFF

d_gene: NA
j_gene: TRBJ1-3
v_gene: TRBV19
len: 14
abundance: once
CDR3nt: TGTGCCAGTAGCGATACATACTCTGGAAACACCATATATTTT
CDR3aa: CASSDTYSGNTIYF

d_gene: NA
j_gene: TRBJ1-1
v_gene: TRBV28
len: 14
abundance: once
CDR3nt: TGTGCCAGCAGTTTAGGGTTCGGGGTCACTGAAGCTTTCTTT
CDR3aa: CASSLGFGVTEAFF

d_gene: TRBD2
j_gene: TRBJ2-2
v_gene: TRBV7-8
len: 15
abundance: NA
CDR3nt: TGTGCCAGCAGCCTACCGACTAGCACCGCCGGGGAGCTGTTTTTT
CDR3aa: CASSLPTSTAGELFF

d_gene: NA
j_gene: TRBJ1-1
v_gene: TRBV5-6
len: 14
abundance: NA
CDR3nt: TGTGCCAGCAGCTTGTACAGGGAACACACTGAAGCTTTCTTT
CDR3aa: CASSLYREHTEAFF

d_gene: NA
j_gene: TRBJ1-3
v_gene: TRBV21-1
len: 16
abundance: NA
CDR3nt: TGTGCCAGCAGCAGGCCAGACAGCTGCTCTGGAAACACCATATATTTT
CDR3aa: CASSRPDSCSGNTIYF

d_gene: TRBD2
j_gene: TRBJ2-7
v_gene: TRBV6-1
len: 14
abundance: NA
CDR3nt: TGTGCCAGCAGTCCACTAGCGGGCTCCTACGAGCAGTACTTC
CDR3aa: CASSPLAGSYEQYF

d_gene: NA
j_gene: TRBJ2-7
v_gene: TRBV7-9
len: 13
abundance: NA
CDR3nt: TGTGCCAGCAGCTTAGCCCGGGACTACGAGCAGTACTTC
CDR3aa: CASSLARDYEQYF

d_gene: TRBD2
j_gene: TRBJ2-1
v_gene: TRBV19
len: 17
abundance: NA
CDR3nt: TGTGCCAGTAGTATACAGCGTAGCGGGACCACCTACAATGAGCAGTTCTTC
CDR3aa: CASSIQRSGTTYNEQFF

d_gene: NA
j_gene: TRBJ2-1
v_gene: TRBV30
len: 15
abundance: few
CDR3nt: TGTGCCTGGAGTGATGGACAACTAAGAGACAATGAGCAGTTCTTC
CDR3aa: CAWSDGQLRDNEQFF